The 32 T cell receptor beta chains below all came from one sample that was sequenced in a study of CD8 T cells in Susac syndrome. The RNA, about 0.5 to 1 ug, was put through reverse transcription using random hexamers. TCRdb used MiXCR to reprocess the immunoSEQ multiplex PCR reads, holding one entry per CDR3 protein. The data show around 150,000 distinct CDR3 sequences, approximately 92% seen once. The sample taken for sequencing was CD4+ T cells from PBMCs. These receptors came from a human donor in good health.

V usage is TRBV9 and J usage is TRBJ2-5, with D perhaps matching TRBD2 (6 bases). V lost 3 bases, J lost 6 bases, and 15 bases lay in between. The CDR3 runs to 14 residues. CDR1 is SGDLS, CDR2 YYNGEE, per germline. CDR3 amino acids: CASSAPGVGQTQYF. The CDR3 nucleotides read TGTGCCAGCAGCGCCCCGGGGGTTGGTCAGACCCAGTACTTC.

This clonotype was observed once. The V gene is TRBV12-2, the J gene TRBJ1-6; the DNA was not compared with TRBD1, the D call given in the table. TRBV12-2 is a recognized pseudogene. The CDR3 spans 18 residues. The chain's CDR3 is CASRLGAQGPSYNSPLHF. The CDR3, as DNA: TGTGCAAGTCGCTTAGGGGCCCAGGGGCCATCCTATAATTCACCCCTCCACTTT.

This chain joins TRBV7-2 and TRBJ1-4; D not certain. The CDR3 is 15 residues long. The germline V and J ends were trimmed by 2 bases and 5 bases, with 12 bases remaining between them. Germline assignment: CDR1 SGHTA and CDR2 FQGNSA. In DNA, the CDR3 is TGTGCCAGCAGCTTATTGTACGGCAGAAATGAAAAACTGTTTTTT. It specifies CASSLLYGRNEKLFF.

The rearrangement uses TRBV20-1 and TRBJ2-5; no reliable D call. The CDR3 contains 11 residues. Between the trimmed V and J ends, which lost 5 bases and 4 bases, there was a span of 8 bases. CDR1 and CDR2 from the germline V gene are DFQATT and SNEGSKA (reference sequence). The CDR3 coding sequence is TGCAGTGCTGACTCCGGAGAGACCCAGTACTTC. Encoded protein: CSADSGETQYF.

The V and J genes are TRBV6-5 and TRBJ2-7, with TRBD1 as a possible D gene (6 bases). The CDR3 spans 15 residues. The V end lost 0 bases, the J end lost 5 bases, and 14 bases lay between the germline ends. In germline, CDR1 is MNHEY, CDR2 SVGAGI. The CDR3 DNA is TGTGCCAGCAGTTACTCCGGACAGCCCCCCGACGAGCAGTACTTC. Translated, it gives CASSYSGQPPDEQYF.

This chain uses TRBV29-1 with TRBJ1-3; D ambiguous. The CDR3 runs 12 residues. Trimming pared 2 bases from V and 0 bases from J, leaving 2 bases between. Per the germline V gene, CDR1 is SQVTM and CDR2 is ANQGSEA. CDR3 region: CSVESSGNTIYF. For the CDR3, the DNA is TGCAGCGTTGAAAGCTCTGGAAACACCATATATTTT.

The rearrangement joins TRBV12-3 or TRBV12-4 to TRBJ1-1, with D maybe TRBD1 (5 bases). This CDR3 contains 13 residues. The V end lost 7 bases, the J end lost 5 bases, and 14 bases lay between the germline ends. CDR3 amino acids: CASTPARGTEAFF. DNA of the CDR3: TGTGCCAGCACCCCAGCTAGGGGAACTGAAGCTTTCTTT.

This chain uses TRBV29-1 with TRBJ1-5, with D perhaps matching TRBD1 (6 bases). The CDR3 sequence is 14 residues long. Germline V gene sequence: CDR1 SQVTM, CDR2 ANQGSEA. V was shortened by 5 bases and J by 4 bases, with 15 bases between the two germline ends. CDR3 residues: CSVSSGVINQPQHF. In nucleotides, the CDR3 is TGCAGCGTTTCGTCAGGGGTCATAAATCAGCCCCAGCATTTT. Full variable domain (remainder filled in from reference TRBV29-1 and TRBJ1-5): SAVISQKPSRDICQRGTSLTIQCQVDSQVTMMFWYRQQPGQSLTLIATANQGSEATYESGFVIDKFPISRPNLTFSTLTVSNMSPEDSSIYLCSVSSGVINQPQHFGDGTRLSIL.

The rearrangement links TRBV15 to TRBJ1-5; D is undetermined. The CDR3 spans 13 residues. V shed 0 bases and J shed 4 bases, with 4 bases lying between them. Germline-derived CDR1 and CDR2 are LNHNV and YYDKDF (reference sequence). This chain's CDR3 is CATSRDPNQPQHF. CDR3 DNA sequence: TGTGCCACCAGCAGAGATCCTAATCAGCCCCAGCATTTT.

The CDR3 nucleotides read TGTGCCAGCGCCGGGGGGGGATACTCCAAAAACATTCAGTACTTC. Protein: CASAGGGYSKNIQYF. The rearrangement links TRBV7-8 to TRBJ2-4, with 8 bases lining up with TRBD2. V dropped 8 bases and J dropped 2; count of bases not matched to a gene: 8. The germline V gene encodes CDR1 SGHVS and CDR2 FQNEAQ. The CDR3 length is 15 residues.

The V and J genes are TRBV6-4 and TRBJ1-1; the D gene is possibly TRBD1 (6 bases). The CDR3 runs 14 residues. Germline loops: CDR1 MRHNA, CDR2 SNTAGT. V lost 6 bases, J lost 3 bases, and 14 bases lay in between. CDR3 DNA: TGTGCCAGCAGCCCCGAGGGGGGCGACACTGAAGCTTTCTTT. It yields the protein CASSPEGGDTEAFF.

The chain employs TRBV28 and TRBJ2-1; a possible D gene is TRBD1 (6 bases). Germline CDR1 is MDHEN and CDR2 is SYDVKM. The V and J ends lost 5 bases and 0 bases respectively, with 14 bases between them. The CDR3 loop spans 16 amino acids. CDR3 sequence: CASSQGPGSSYNEQFF. CDR3 coding DNA: TGTGCCAGCAGTCAGGGGCCGGGGAGCTCCTACAATGAGCAGTTCTTC.

This clonotype appeared once. The V and J genes are TRBV30 and TRBJ1-1, with unresolved D. The CDR3 contains 13 residues. CDR1 is GTSNPN, CDR2 SVGIG, per germline (reference sequence). Trimming shortened V by 4 bases and J by 2 bases, and 11 bases separated the two germline ends. The CDR3 sequence is CAWKKNVNTEAFF. The CDR3 DNA reads as TGTGCCTGGAAAAAAAACGTTAACACTGAAGCTTTCTTT.

This clonotype has only one observation. The chain recombines TRBV15 with TRBJ1-5, with D perhaps TRBD1 (5 bases). From germline, CDR1 is LNHNV and CDR2 YYDKDF (reference sequence). The V and J ends lost 0 bases and 2 bases respectively, with 8 bases between them. The CDR3 loop spans 15 amino acids. The CDR3 loop reads CATSREGQGNQPQHF. CDR3 nucleotide sequence: TGTGCCACCAGCAGAGAGGGGCAGGGCAATCAGCCCCAGCATTTT.

This chain uses TRBV5-1 with TRBJ2-7, with a possible D match to TRBD2 (5 bases). The CDR3 extends over 15 amino acids. Trimming pared 0 bases from V and 2 bases from J, leaving 12 bases between. Germline loops: CDR1 SGHRS, CDR2 YFSETQ. This chain's CDR3 is CASSLGGIPTYEQYF. Here the CDR3 DNA reads TGCGCCAGCAGCTTGGGAGGGATTCCCACCTACGAGCAGTACTTC. Looking up the rest from reference TRBV5-1 and TRBJ2-7 gives the full variable domain: KAGVTQTPRYLIKTRGQQVTLSCSPISGHRSVSWYQQTPGQGLQFLFEYFSETQRNKGNFPGRFSGRQFSNSRSEMNVSTLELGDSALYLCASSLGGIPTYEQYFGPGTRLTVT.

The chain couples TRBV5-4 to TRBJ2-7; D is ambiguous. V was trimmed by 1 base and J by 5 bases, leaving 10 bases between them. The CDR3 covers 13 residues. Germline CDR1 and CDR2: SGHNT and YYREEE (reference sequence). The CDR3 reads CASSLIQDDEQYF. For the CDR3, the DNA is TGTGCCAGCAGCTTGATCCAGGACGACGAGCAGTACTTC.

This chain joins TRBV5-1 and TRBJ2-3, with 8 bases lining up with TRBD1. Germline V gene sequence: CDR1 SGHRS, CDR2 YFSETQ. The CDR3 length is 15 residues. Germline trimming cut 0 bases from V and 5 bases from J; bases unmatched to any gene: 5. CDR3 sequence: CASSLAPGTGDTQYF. In DNA, the CDR3 is TGCGCCAGCAGCTTGGCTCCCGGGACAGGAGATACGCAGTATTTT.

The CDR3 sequence is CASSFAGTSQIYEQYF. The CDR3 DNA is TGTGCCAGCAGTTTCGCCGGGACTAGCCAAATTTACGAGCAGTACTTC. The V gene is TRBV7-8, the J gene TRBJ2-7; 9 positions agree with TRBD2. V shed 6 bases and J 4 bases; nucleotides not matched to a gene: 13. Germline CDR1 reads SGHVS; CDR2 reads FQNEAQ. The CDR3 spans 16 residues.

The V call is TRBV19, the J call TRBJ1-6; D is unclear. With 7 bases removed from V and 0 bases from J, the gap between germline ends came to 13 bases. CDR3 size: 16 residues. Germline-derived CDR1 and CDR2 are LNHDA and SQIVND (reference sequence). In DNA, the CDR3 is TGTGCCAGTATGGTCCCGGACGGCTCCTATAATTCACCCCTCCACTTT. It encodes CASMVPDGSYNSPLHF.

V and J are TRBV7-3 and TRBJ2-3; 10 bases are shared with TRBD2. J was trimmed by 6 bases and V by 5 bases; bases with no gene match: 11. The CDR3 is made up of 16 amino acids. The germline V gene encodes CDR1 SGHTA and CDR2 FQGTGA. The CDR3 protein is CASSPSIAGGLDTQYF. The CDR3 nucleotides read TGTGCCAGCAGCCCCTCCATAGCGGGGGGTCTCGATACGCAGTATTTT.

V gene TRBV18 combines with J gene TRBJ2-7; 9 nucleotides align to TRBD1. This CDR3 has 17 amino acids. Per the germline V gene, CDR1 is KGHSH and CDR2 is LQKENI. Unmatched junction bases numbered 11, after V lost 0 bases and J lost 5 bases. The CDR3 loop is CASSPPGAGDRADEQYF. The CDR3 coding sequence is TGTGCCAGCTCACCACCGGGGGCCGGGGACAGGGCGGACGAGCAGTACTTC.

This clonotype turned up a few times. This chain connects TRBV6-1 to TRBJ1-1; 8 bases align to TRBD1. The CDR3 has 13 residues. The trim removed 6 bases at V and 5 bases at J, leaving 5 bases unmatched. Germline V gene lookup returns CDR1 MNHNS and CDR2 SASEGT. CDR3 nucleotides: TGTGCCAGCAGGCCCCGACAGGGGACTGAAGCTTTCTTT. It specifies CASRPRQGTEAFF.

In regard to this clonotype: One junction end does not reproduce the germline sequence, and a read error may be involved. The rearrangement joins TRBV5-5 to TRBJ2-2; D ambiguous. Looked up from germline, CDR1 is SGHKS and CDR2 is YYEKEE (reference sequence). CDR3 length: 15 amino acids. In DNA form, the CDR3 reads TGTGCCAGCAGTTTGGAACAAGCGAACACCGGGGAGCTGTTTTTT. Translation gives CASSLEQANTGELFF. Complete variable domain (other parts from reference TRBV5-5 and TRBJ2-2): DAGVTQSPTHLIKTRGQQVTLRCSPISGHKSVSWYQQVLGQGPQFIFQYYEKEERGRGNFPDRFSARQFPNYSSELNVNALLLGDSALYLCASSLEQANTGELFFGEGSRLTVL.

The V gene is TRBV20-1, the J gene TRBJ2-5, with a possible D match to TRBD2 (6 bases). V was trimmed by 2 bases and J by 1 base, leaving 8 bases between them. The CDR3 length is 13 residues. Germline lookup yields CDR1 DFQATT and CDR2 SNEGSKA (reference sequence). The CDR3 sequence is CSARPSVQETQYF. The CDR3 nucleotides are TGCAGTGCTAGACCTAGCGTCCAAGAGACCCAGTACTTC.

This chain uses TRBV7-8 with TRBJ1-2; D is ambiguous. Trimming stripped 1 base from V and 6 bases from J, with 9 bases between. The CDR3 totals 13 residues. Germline V gene data show CDR1 as SGHVS and CDR2 as FQNEAQ. The CDR3: CASSLDSLDGYTF. The CDR3 DNA is TGTGCCAGCAGCTTAGACTCCCTGGATGGCTACACCTTC.

This chain links TRBV2 with TRBJ1-6; a weak D match, TRBD1 (5 bases). In germline, CDR1 is SNHLY, CDR2 FYNNEI. This CDR3 spans 14 amino acids. V was cut by 6 bases and J by 6 bases, with 12 bases left in between. CDR3 loop: CASSRDGFNSPLHF. CDR3 DNA sequence: TGTGCCAGCAGCCGGGACGGATTTAATTCACCCCTCCACTTT. Using reference TRBV2 and TRBJ1-6 for the parts outside the CDR3, the full variable domain is EPEVTQTPSHQVTQMGQEVILRCVPISNHLYFYWYRQILGQKVEFLVSFYNNEISEKSEIFDDQFSVERPDGSNFTLKIRSTKLEDSAMYFCASSRDGFNSPLHFGNGTRLTVT.

V and J are TRBV3-1 and TRBJ2-2; D ambiguous. Trimming removed 1 base from V and 7 bases from J, with 7 bases in between. This CDR3 has 13 residues. CDR1 and CDR2 (germline): LGHDT, YNNKEL (reference sequence). The CDR3 loop reads CASSQGGFGELFF. CDR3 nucleotides: TGTGCCAGCAGCCAAGGCGGCTTCGGGGAGCTGTTTTTT.

The gene calls are TRBV3-1 and TRBJ2-2, with D possibly being TRBD1 (7 bases). Trimming cost V 2 bases and J 5 bases, with 15 bases left between them. CDR3 length: 16 residues. Germline V gene sequence: CDR1 LGHDT, CDR2 YNNKEL (reference sequence). The CDR3 bases are TGTGCCAGCAGCCAATTTTCGACAGGGAGGACCGGGGAGCTGTTTTTT. Protein: CASSQFSTGRTGELFF.

This clonotype was counted between two and nine times. The chain uses TRBV29-1 and TRBJ2-7; TRBD2 aligns across 9 bases. V lost 7 bases, J lost 2 bases, and 0 bases stayed unmatched. Germline-derived CDR1 and CDR2 are SQVTM and ANQGSEA. The CDR3 sequence is 11 residues long. DNA of the CDR3: TGCAGCGGGACTAGCGCCTACGAGCAGTACTTC. This codes for CSGTSAYEQYF.

The rearrangement joins TRBV7-6 to TRBJ2-7, with TRBD1 matching over 7 bases. V gave up 6 bases and J gave up 6 bases; unmatched junction bases: 8. Germline lookup yields CDR1 SGHVS and CDR2 FNYEAQ. The CDR3 consists of 13 residues. The CDR3 here is CASRRQGASEQYF. CDR3 DNA: TGTGCCAGCAGAAGACAGGGCGCCAGCGAGCAGTACTTC.

This rearrangement joins TRBV9 to TRBJ2-7; perhaps D is TRBD1 or TRBD2 (5 bases each). V was pared by 4 bases and J by 0 bases, with 11 bases between. This CDR3 spans 14 amino acids. Germline V lookup: CDR1 SGDLS, CDR2 YYNGEE. CDR3 protein: CASSFRESSYEQYF. The CDR3 coding sequence is TGTGCCAGCAGCTTCAGGGAGAGCTCCTACGAGCAGTACTTC. Drawing the rest from reference TRBV9 and TRBJ2-7, the complete variable domain is DSGVTQTPKHLITATGQRVTLRCSPRSGDLSVYWYQQSLDQGLQFLIQYYNGEERAKGNILERFSAQQFPDLHSELNLSSLELGDSALYFCASSFRESSYEQYFGPGTRLTVT.

The chain employs TRBV10-3 and TRBJ2-2, with TRBD1 matching 7 bases. Germline assignment: CDR1 ENHRY and CDR2 SYGVKD. V gave up 5 bases and J gave up 1 base; unmatched junction bases: 1. The CDR3 loop spans 14 amino acids. For the CDR3, the DNA is TGTGCCATCAGTAGGGACAGGAACACCGGGGAGCTGTTTTTT. Its protein is CAISRDRNTGELFF.